A single sample is the source of the 32 T cell receptor beta chains below, sequenced in a study of T cell responses to AZD1222 COVID-19 vaccine (dated by TCRdb to the early 2020s). What the time point label conveys for this sample: baseline before first vaccination. Library preparation employed the immunoSEQ multiplex PCR assay. This is the immuneACCESS table as TCRdb keeps it, with only in-frame sequences that have V and J called. A part of the clones is gone; compared with another copy, unresolved V genes explain less than half, and the rest is unexplained. Here the sample has some 100,000 clones; about 91% occur a single time. Of the sample, over 6.5% is held by the ten largest clones. The specimen was peripheral blood, collected on day 0 of AZD1222 vaccination. These receptors all stem from an adult in good health.

The chain uses TRBV7-2 and TRBJ1-2; 8 bases are a match to TRBD1. The CDR3 totals 15 residues. V lost 4 bases, J lost 4 bases, and 8 bases stayed unmatched. Germline CDR1 is SGHTA and CDR2 is FQGNSA. CDR3 coding DNA: TGTGCCAGCAGCTACCAGGGGGCGCGCGGCTATGGCTACACCTTC. Translation gives CASSYQGARGYGYTF.

The CDR3 sequence is CASSPPGDTQYF. The CDR3 region has the DNA TGTGCCAGCAGCCCCCCGGGGGATACGCAGTATTTT. The chain links TRBV7-3 to TRBJ2-3, with a tentative D call TRBD2 (5 bases). From germline, CDR1 is SGHTA and CDR2 FQGTGA. Trimming stripped 5 bases from V and 6 bases from J, with 9 bases between. The CDR3 loop spans 12 amino acids.

The chain recombines TRBV5-4 with TRBJ2-1; the D is unclear. This CDR3 spans 15 amino acids. Germline values: CDR1 SGHNT, CDR2 YYREEE (reference sequence). The V gene lost 2 bases and the J gene lost 0 bases, with 9 bases spanning the gap. CDR3 amino acids: CASSFGWSSYNEQFF. The CDR3 bases are TGTGCCAGCAGCTTCGGGTGGAGCTCCTACAATGAGCAGTTCTTC.

This clone is a singleton in its sample. This chain uses TRBV5-5 with TRBJ2-7; D gene ambiguous. CDR3 length equals 13 residues. Germline lookup yields CDR1 SGHKS and CDR2 YYEKEE (reference sequence). V was clipped by 3 bases and J by 6 bases, with 13 bases between them. As DNA, the CDR3 is TGTGCCAGCAGCTCGACCCCCTTCGTCGAGCAGTACTTC. This translates into CASSSTPFVEQYF.

The chain couples TRBV11-2 to TRBJ2-7; 8 bases are a match to TRBD1. Germline V lookup: CDR1 SGHAT, CDR2 FQNNGV. The CDR3 spans 13 residues. V gave up 10 bases and J gave up 3 bases; unmatched junction bases: 8. Here the CDR3 reads CATETGQDYEQYF. CDR3 DNA: TGTGCCACCGAAACGGGACAGGACTACGAGCAGTACTTC.

The rearrangement uses TRBV9 and TRBJ1-2; D is unclear. Trimming shortened V by 0 bases and J by 6 bases, and 9 bases separated the two germline ends. From germline, CDR1 is SGDLS and CDR2 YYNGEE. The CDR3 consists of 13 residues. The CDR3 DNA is TGTGCCAGCAGCGTAGACGGGATAGATGGCTACACCTTC. Its translation: CASSVDGIDGYTF.

The chain uses TRBV14 and TRBJ1-4; D might be TRBD1 (6 bases). Per germline, CDR1 SGHDN and CDR2 FVKESK. The CDR3 runs 14 residues. V was cut by 5 bases and J by 8 bases, with 15 bases left in between. The CDR3 sequence is CASSDASRGEKLFF. CDR3 nucleotide sequence: TGTGCCAGCAGCGACGCCAGCAGGGGAGAAAAACTGTTTTTT. The full variable domain, rest sourced from reference TRBV14 and TRBJ1-4, is EAGVTQFPSHSVIEKGQTVTLRCDPISGHDNLYWYRRVMGKEIKFLLHFVKESKQDESGMPNNRFLAERTGGTYSTLKVQPAELEDSGVYFCASSDASRGEKLFFGSGTQLSVL.

The chain combines TRBV2 with TRBJ2-1, with a weak D call TRBD1 (5 bases). The CDR3 length is 18 residues. Per the germline V gene, CDR1 is SNHLY and CDR2 is FYNNEI. V was pared by 5 bases and J by 0 bases, with 20 bases between. This chain's CDR3 is CASSLPGHPDSSYNEQFF. Written as DNA, the CDR3 is TGTGCCAGCAGTCTTCCTGGACACCCTGATTCCTCCTACAATGAGCAGTTCTTC.

The chain joins TRBV11-2 to TRBJ2-7, with D perhaps TRBD1 (5 bases). Germline-derived CDR1 and CDR2 are SGHAT and FQNNGV. The V end lost 1 base, the J end lost 9 bases, and 19 bases lay between the germline ends. This CDR3 has 15 residues. The CDR3 is CASSLVLAGNSRQYF. The CDR3, as DNA: TGTGCCAGCAGCTTAGTTCTGGCAGGGAATAGTCGGCAGTACTTC. Looking up the rest from reference TRBV11-2 and TRBJ2-7 gives the full variable domain: EAGVAQSPRYKIIEKRQSVAFWCNPISGHATLYWYQQILGQGPKLLIQFQNNGVVDDSQLPKDRFSAERLKGVDSTLKIQPAKLEDSAVYLCASSLVLAGNSRQYFGPGTRLTVT.

The chain couples TRBV14 to TRBJ2-7; weak D call: TRBD1 (6 bases). Germline V gene data show CDR1 as SGHDN and CDR2 as FVKESK. The length of the CDR3 is 18 residues. Trimming removed 1 base at V and 1 base at J, with 20 bases between. The CDR3 nucleotides are TGTGCCAGCAGCCAAGGAGTGCAGGGGCTCCCCAGGTCCTACGAGCAGTACTTC. Encoded protein: CASSQGVQGLPRSYEQYF.

This clone was seen only once. The V gene is TRBV2, the J gene TRBJ1-2, with unresolved D. Trimming stripped 2 bases from V and 8 bases from J, with 15 bases between. There are 14 residues in the CDR3. Germline-derived CDR1 and CDR2 are SNHLY and FYNNEI. CDR3: CASSEQGRAEGYTF. The DNA for the CDR3 is TGTGCCAGCAGTGAACAAGGGCGGGCAGAGGGCTACACCTTC.

CDR3 nucleotide sequence: TGTGCCAGCAGCTTTCTTCAGGGAATCCCATATGGCTACACCTTC. Its protein product is CASSFLQGIPYGYTF. The V gene is TRBV7-8, the J gene TRBJ1-2; a possible D gene is TRBD1 (5 bases). The CDR3 runs 15 residues. CDR1 and CDR2 (germline): SGHVS, FQNEAQ. V lost 3 bases and J 5 bases, leaving 16 bases between the germline ends. The entire variable domain, with the rest obtained from reference TRBV7-8 and TRBJ1-2, is as follows: GAGVSQSPRYKVAKRGQDVALRCDPISGHVSLFWYQQALGQGPEFLTYFQNEAQLDKSGLPSDRFFAERPEGSVSTLKIQRTQQEDSAVYLCASSFLQGIPYGYTFGSGTRLTVV.

The J gene is TRBJ1-4, the V gene TRBV2; D not resolved. V shed 6 bases and J shed 5 bases, with 13 bases lying between them. The CDR3 sequence is 14 residues long. Germline CDR1 is SNHLY and CDR2 is FYNNEI. CDR3 protein: CASSSEKSNEKLFF. The DNA of the CDR3 is TGTGCCAGCAGCTCCGAGAAGTCGAATGAAAAACTGTTTTTT.

The rearrangement links TRBV19 to TRBJ1-3; 9 positions match TRBD1. Trimming cost V 6 bases and J 1 base; bases outside gene matches: 10. The CDR3 extends over 17 amino acids. CDR1 and CDR2 (germline): LNHDA, SQIVND (reference sequence). This CDR3 reads CASSDHRGQRSGNTIYF. The CDR3 region has the DNA TGTGCCAGTAGCGACCACAGGGGGCAAAGATCTGGAAACACCATATATTTT.

The V and J genes are TRBV6-5 and TRBJ1-1, with D possibly being TRBD1 (5 bases). There are 14 residues in the CDR3. Germline CDR1 reads MNHEY; CDR2 reads SVGAGI. Trimming removed 7 bases at V and 1 base at J, with 13 bases between. Here the CDR3 reads CASTLGGANTEAFF. In nucleotides, the CDR3 is TGTGCCAGCACCTTAGGCGGGGCGAACACTGAAGCTTTCTTT.

The chain combines TRBV18 with TRBJ1-4, with D hard to call. CDR1 and CDR2 from the germline V gene are KGHSH and LQKENI. The CDR3 extends over 13 amino acids. Trimming removed 1 base at V and 5 bases at J, with 5 bases between. The DNA of the CDR3 is TGTGCCAGCTCACCACGCCAGAATGAAAAACTGTTTTTT. Translation: CASSPRQNEKLFF.

In DNA, the CDR3 is TGCGCCAGCAGTGAGACAGGATCGAACACCGGGGAGCTGTTTTTT. This encodes CASSETGSNTGELFF. This rearrangement joins TRBV10-1 to TRBJ2-2; D might be TRBD1 (5 bases). Trimming left V 2 bases short and J 0 bases short, with 7 bases between. This CDR3 contains 15 residues. Per germline, CDR1 WNHNN and CDR2 SYGVQD (reference sequence).

The J gene is TRBJ2-1, the V gene TRBV15; the D gene is possibly TRBD2 (7 bases). The germline V gene has CDR1 LNHNV and CDR2 YYDKDF (reference sequence). Trimming took 0 bases from V and 8 from J, leaving 26 bases between them. The CDR3 loop spans 19 amino acids. Here the CDR3 reads CATSRDHAGPGEGLDEQFF. In DNA form, the CDR3 reads TGTGCCACCAGCAGAGACCACGCGGGCCCAGGGGAGGGTCTGGATGAGCAGTTCTTC.

This clone was seen more than once but under ten times. This rearrangement joins TRBV2 to TRBJ1-2; the D gene is possibly TRBD1 (6 bases). Germline V CDR1 and CDR2: SNHLY, FYNNEI. V was clipped by 6 bases and J by 8 bases, with 13 bases between them. The CDR3 spans 12 residues. Written as DNA, the CDR3 is TGTGCCAGCAGGTCGACAGGAGGGGGCTACACCTTC. Protein sequence: CASRSTGGGYTF.

This chain joins TRBV21-1 and TRBJ2-7; TRBD2 is taken as the D call from the table, unchecked against the DNA. TRBV21-1 is described as a pseudogene. The CDR3 runs to 16 residues. The CDR3 spells CASSKTLAPTSCEQYF. CDR3 nucleotide sequence: TGTGCCAGCAGCAAAACCCTAGCGCCCACGTCGTGCGAGCAGTACTTC.

The V and J genes are TRBV10-3 and TRBJ1-5; possible D gene TRBD1, 6 bases. V was pared by 6 bases and J by 3 bases, with 9 bases between. This CDR3 region has 13 residues. Germline CDR1 is ENHRY and CDR2 is SYGVKD. The CDR3 spells CAIRRQVNQPQHF. DNA of the CDR3: TGTGCCATCAGACGACAGGTCAATCAGCCCCAGCATTTT.

The rearrangement links TRBV3-1 (or the pseudogene TRBV3-2) to TRBJ2-1; 8 bases align to TRBD1. This CDR3 spans 15 amino acids. J was trimmed by 6 bases and V by 4 bases; bases with no gene match: 8. Germline loops: CDR1 LGHDT, CDR2 YNNKEL (reference sequence). The CDR3 DNA is TGTGCCAGCAGCCCCAGGACAGGGCAGTCCAATGAGCAGTTCTTC. It specifies CASSPRTGQSNEQFF.

For this clone: Other DNA sequences from this sample encode an identical CDR3 as well. J is TRBJ2-2 and V is TRBV2; D is unclear. The CDR3 is 11 residues long. Germline V gene lookup returns CDR1 SNHLY and CDR2 FYNNEI. V shed 5 bases and J shed 6 bases, with 4 bases lying between them. The CDR3 coding sequence is TGTGCCAGCAGTCCTCCCGGGGAGCTGTTTTTT. As protein: CASSPPGELFF.

This chain joins TRBV15 and TRBJ1-3; the match to TRBD1 covers 7 bases. This CDR3 region has 15 residues. After removal of 3 bases from V and 2 bases from J, the junction contained 4 bases not matched to a gene. Germline loops: CDR1 LNHNV, CDR2 YYDKDF (reference sequence). The CDR3 nucleotides read TGTGCCACCAGCAGTCTACAGGGGACTGGAAACACCATATATTTT. Its translation is CATSSLQGTGNTIYF.

V and J are TRBV6-5 and TRBJ1-5; no reliable D call. Germline V gene lookup returns CDR1 MNHEY and CDR2 SVGAGI. The CDR3 extends over 13 amino acids. V was cut by 0 bases and J by 7 bases, with 7 bases left in between. The CDR3 sequence: CASSYSREQPQHF. The CDR3 DNA sequence: TGTGCCAGCAGTTACTCTCGGGAGCAGCCCCAGCATTTT.

The chain combines TRBV7-2 with TRBJ2-1, with 14 bases fitting TRBD2. V gave up 5 bases and J gave up 6 bases; unmatched junction bases: 6. The CDR3 covers 16 residues. Germline V gene data show CDR1 as SGHTA and CDR2 as FQGNSA. CDR3 bases: TGTGCCAGCAGCCCCCACGGACTAGCGGGGGGCAATGAGCAGTTCTTC. The encoded protein is CASSPHGLAGGNEQFF.

The V gene is TRBV18, the J gene TRBJ1-5, with D hard to call. CDR1 and CDR2 from the germline V gene are KGHSH and LQKENI. V gave up 3 bases and J gave up 5 bases, with 8 bases separating them. The CDR3 runs to 13 residues. The CDR3 DNA reads TGTGCCAGCTCACCTGGGTCAGATCAGCCCCAGCATTTT. It yields the protein CASSPGSDQPQHF.

This chain links TRBV4-3 with TRBJ1-1, with 10 bases matching TRBD1. This CDR3 spans 21 amino acids. Germline V lookup: CDR1 LGHNA, CDR2 YSLEER. Trimming removed 1 base from V and 3 bases from J; junction bases left unmatched: 20. CDR3 sequence: CASSQGGSVGWDRGGYTEAFF. In DNA form, the CDR3 reads TGCGCCAGCAGCCAAGGCGGTTCGGTGGGATGGGACAGGGGAGGGTACACTGAAGCTTTCTTT.

The chain has TRBV18 and TRBJ1-6; a weak D match, TRBD1 (6 bases). CDR3 length: 14 amino acids. Germline CDR1 KGHSH, CDR2 LQKENI. The germline V and J ends were trimmed by 4 bases and 5 bases, with 9 bases remaining between them. Here the CDR3 reads CASSLNRDNSPLHF. The CDR3 DNA is TGTGCCAGCTCACTCAACAGGGATAATTCACCCCTCCACTTT. Drawing the rest from reference TRBV18 and TRBJ1-6, the complete variable domain is NAGVMQNPRHLVRRRGQEARLRCSPMKGHSHVYWYRQLPEEGLKFMVYLQKENIIDESGMPKERFSAEFPKEGPSILRIQQVVRGDSAAYFCASSLNRDNSPLHFGNGTRLTVT.

The chain links TRBV10-2 to TRBJ1-2, with D uncertain. This CDR3 has 15 residues. The germline CDR1 and CDR2 sequences are WSHSY and SAAADI. Trimming took 6 bases from V and 2 from J, leaving 16 bases between them. CDR3 protein: CASSPREGANYGYTF. The CDR3 DNA is TGCGCCAGCAGCCCCCGCGAGGGCGCGAACTATGGCTACACCTTC.

The V gene is TRBV29-1, the J gene TRBJ2-5; D perhaps matches TRBD2 (7 bases). The CDR3 loop spans 16 amino acids. Germline-derived CDR1 and CDR2 are SQVTM and ANQGSEA. V was shortened by 8 bases and J by 5 bases, with 27 bases between the two germline ends. The CDR3 DNA reads as TGCAGCTCCTCCGACGTCGGGGGGATAAGGGGGGAGACCCAGTACTTC. It yields the protein CSSSDVGGIRGETQYF.

Points on this clone: Different DNA sequences within this sample yield the same CDR3. The chain carries TRBV30 and TRBJ1-5, with a weak D call TRBD1 (6 bases). The V gene lost 0 bases and the J gene lost 2 bases, with 8 bases spanning the gap. Germline CDR1 GTSNPN, CDR2 SVGIG (reference sequence). The CDR3 is made up of 14 amino acids. DNA of the CDR3: TGTGCCTGGAGTGTAGGGGGAGGCAATCAGCCCCAGCATTTT. It encodes CAWSVGGGNQPQHF.